The 24 T cell receptor beta chains presented below share a single source sample, sequenced in a study of blood T cell repertoires in COVID-19 (dated by TCRdb to the early 2020s). Receptor amplification or capture employed the immunoSEQ multiplex PCR assay. TCRdb took this table from immuneACCESS and kept in-frame rearrangements with V and J called. Such tables lack part of the clones; where checked against another copy, unresolved V genes explain under half of the gap, and the rest is unexplained. The sample data list 150,000 or so clones, and about 80% of these were observed just once. 2.5% to 3% of the sample comes from the top ten. Sequenced: PBMCs or T cells enriched from blood (not recorded which). The receptors originated from a woman between 45 and 60 years old who had recovered from COVID-19.

The chain has TRBV13 and TRBJ2-3; 10 bases match TRBD2. The V gene's germline CDR1 is PRHDT and CDR2 FYEKMQ (reference sequence). This CDR3 comprises 14 residues. J lost 4 bases, V lost 3 bases, and 1 base had no gene match. As DNA, the CDR3 is TGTGCCAGCAGCTTCCTAGCGGGGGCAGATACGCAGTATTTT. Translating gives CASSFLAGADTQYF.

The chain uses TRBV2 and TRBJ1-2, with unresolved D. This CDR3 region has 15 residues. Looked up from germline, CDR1 is SNHLY and CDR2 is FYNNEI. Trimming removed 4 bases from V and 4 bases from J, with 16 bases in between. The CDR3 protein is CASSGRAGSVYGYTF. The CDR3 region has the DNA TGTGCCAGCAGTGGTCGTGCGGGCAGTGTCTATGGCTACACCTTC.

This chain joins TRBV7-8 and TRBJ1-3; possibly TRBD1 for D (5 bases). V was cut by 1 base and J by 7 bases, with 14 bases left in between. Looked up from germline, CDR1 is SGHVS and CDR2 is FQNEAQ. The CDR3 runs to 15 residues. The CDR3 DNA reads TGTGCCAGCAGCTTAGTGGCAGGGAAAAGGAACACCATATATTTT. Protein: CASSLVAGKRNTIYF.

This chain connects TRBV19 to TRBJ2-1; D is possibly TRBD1 (5 bases). V was clipped by 3 bases and J by 5 bases, with 20 bases between them. The CDR3 has 17 residues. Looked up from germline, CDR1 is LNHDA and CDR2 is SQIVND (reference sequence). The CDR3 DNA reads TGTGCCAGTAGTATCGTACGACGGATGGGGCACAACAATGAGCAGTTCTTC. This translates into CASSIVRRMGHNNEQFF.

CDR3 residues: CASSVRQVGNTEAFF. The CDR3 DNA follows: TGTGCCAGCTCAGTCAGACAGGTGGGGAACACTGAAGCTTTCTTT. The chain has TRBV18 and TRBJ1-1; possibly TRBD1 for D (6 bases). The CDR3 spans 15 residues. Trimming removed 5 bases from V and 1 base from J, with 14 bases in between. Germline loops: CDR1 KGHSH, CDR2 LQKENI.

This clone was counted once. This chain connects TRBV28 to TRBJ2-5, with D perhaps TRBD1 (6 bases). This CDR3 contains 13 residues. Per germline, CDR1 MDHEN and CDR2 SYDVKM. Trimming shortened V by 6 bases and J by 5 bases, and 13 bases separated the two germline ends. For the CDR3, the DNA is TGTGCCAGCAGCCGAGGGGGTGGGGAGACCCAGTACTTC. Amino acid sequence: CASSRGGGETQYF.

The chain uses TRBV11-3 and TRBJ2-1, with D maybe TRBD1 (6 bases). This CDR3 contains 13 residues. CDR1 is SGHNT and CDR2 is YENEEA in the germline V gene. The ends were cut back, 6 bases at V and 8 bases at J, with 14 bases in the middle. CDR3 sequence reads: CASRSTGTHEQFF. CDR3 coding DNA: TGTGCCAGCAGATCGACAGGCACCCATGAGCAGTTCTTC.

V is TRBV7-9 and J is TRBJ1-1; TRBD1 matches 7 bases. CDR1 is SEHNR and CDR2 is FQNEAQ in the germline V gene (reference sequence). This CDR3 contains 15 residues. V shed 5 bases, J shed 0 bases, and the junction held 6 bases outside the gene matches. For the CDR3, the DNA is TGTGCCAGCAGCCCCGGGACAGCCCTGAACACTGAAGCTTTCTTT. This codes for CASSPGTALNTEAFF.

The gene calls are TRBV9 and TRBJ2-1, with 7 nucleotides matching TRBD1. Germline lookup yields CDR1 SGDLS and CDR2 YYNGEE. This CDR3 is 14 amino acids long. Trimming cost V 2 bases and J 8 bases; bases outside gene matches: 7. CDR3 amino acids: CASSVRQGNDEQFF. The DNA of the CDR3 is TGTGCCAGCAGCGTTAGACAGGGTAACGATGAGCAGTTCTTC.

This clone was seen only once. CDR3 sequence (DNA): TGCGCCAGCAGCTCAGGGACTAGTAAAGAGACCCAGTACTTC. Protein: CASSSGTSKETQYF. The chain joins TRBV5-1 to TRBJ2-5; 8 bases align to TRBD2. The V gene's germline CDR1 is SGHRS and CDR2 YFSETQ. The CDR3 loop spans 14 amino acids. V trimming: 3 bases; J trimming: 3 bases; junction bases outside the gene matches: 4.

V usage is TRBV9 and J usage is TRBJ2-7, with 7 bases that match TRBD2. Germline trimming cut 0 bases from V and 4 bases from J; bases unmatched to any gene: 7. The germline V gene has CDR1 SGDLS and CDR2 YYNGEE. The CDR3 sequence is 15 residues long. The CDR3 DNA reads as TGTGCCAGCAGCGTAGGGGGCGGGAGTAGGTACGAGCAGTACTTC. This codes for CASSVGGGSRYEQYF.

This clone was observed a single time. The chain carries TRBV19 and TRBJ2-5, with 12 bases that match TRBD2. V gave up 3 bases and J gave up 1 base; unmatched junction bases: 3. This CDR3 contains 16 residues. From germline, CDR1 is LNHDA and CDR2 SQIVND (reference sequence). CDR3 DNA sequence: TGTGCCAGTAGTATCCGACTAGCGGGAGTCCAAGAGACCCAGTACTTC. Amino acid sequence: CASSIRLAGVQETQYF.

The chain recombines TRBV10-2 with TRBJ2-7, with D tentatively TRBD1 (6 bases). The V end was cut by 3 bases, the J end by 4 bases, with 16 bases between. CDR3 length: 15 residues. Germline CDR1 reads WSHSY; CDR2 reads SAAADI. CDR3 in DNA: TGCGCCAGCAGTGATGGGGGCGTCTACCCTTACGAGCAGTACTTC. Its protein product is CASSDGGVYPYEQYF.

This chain joins TRBV25-1 and TRBJ2-3; 14 bases align to TRBD2. J lost 3 bases, V lost 7 bases, and 3 bases had no gene match. This CDR3 spans 15 amino acids. Germline CDR1 and CDR2: MGHDK and SYGVNS. CDR3 sequence reads: CASMGLAGVTDTQYF. CDR3 nucleotide sequence: TGTGCCAGCATGGGACTAGCGGGAGTTACAGATACGCAGTATTTT.

The J gene is TRBJ2-7, the V gene TRBV19, with D perhaps matching TRBD1 (6 bases). Per germline, CDR1 LNHDA and CDR2 SQIVND (reference sequence). V lost 3 bases and J lost 5, with 14 bases in between. The CDR3 length is 14 residues. In DNA, the CDR3 is TGTGCCAGTAGTATGGGTCAGGGGAGACACGAGCAGTACTTC. It encodes CASSMGQGRHEQYF.

This chain uses TRBV5-1 with TRBJ2-2; D is possibly TRBD2 (5 bases). This CDR3 spans 14 amino acids. Germline V gene lookup returns CDR1 SGHRS and CDR2 YFSETQ. V was pared by 4 bases and J by 5 bases, with 12 bases between. For the CDR3, the DNA is TGCGCCAGCAGCCCGGCCGGGGTTACCGGGGAGCTGTTTTTT. It yields the protein CASSPAGVTGELFF.

This clone was seen once. V usage is TRBV12-5 and J usage is TRBJ1-2; TRBD1 agrees at 9 bases. The CDR3 spans 13 residues. Trimming at V came to 6 bases and at J to 7 bases, leaving 6 bases not matched to a gene. Germline-derived CDR1 and CDR2 are LGHNT and FRNRAP. CDR3 nucleotides: TGTGCTAGTGGCGTCACAGGGGGCGGTGGCTACACCTTC. It encodes CASGVTGGGGYTF.

The CDR3 bases are TGTGCCAGCAGCTTCCCAGCGGGGGGGGATGAGACCCAGTACTTC. Translation gives CASSFPAGGDETQYF. This rearrangement joins TRBV13 to TRBJ2-5, with 10 bases lining up with TRBD2. Trimming took 3 bases from V and 5 from J; bases not matched to a gene: 6. The CDR3 is made up of 15 amino acids. Germline loops: CDR1 PRHDT, CDR2 FYEKMQ (reference sequence).

This clone was seen more than once but under ten times. The CDR3 DNA sequence: TGTGCCAGCAGCCAAGACCGGGGACAGACTAGCGCGGCGCGAGAGACCCAGTACTTC. It specifies CASSQDRGQTSAARETQYF. The chain carries TRBV4-2 and TRBJ2-5, with D perhaps matching TRBD2 (8 bases). V was trimmed by 0 bases and J by 4 bases, leaving 24 bases between them. The CDR3 sequence is 19 residues long. Looked up from germline, CDR1 is LGHNA and CDR2 is YNFKEQ.

The chain has TRBV11-2 and TRBJ2-7; 12 nucleotides match TRBD1. The germline CDR1 and CDR2 sequences are SGHAT and FQNNGV. This CDR3 has 16 residues. The ends lost 4 bases at V and 6 bases at J; junction bases unmatched: 10. The CDR3 DNA reads TGTGCCAGCAGCTCCCACGTGGGACAGGGGGCATCCGAGCAGTACTTC. Amino acid sequence: CASSSHVGQGASEQYF.

This rearrangement joins TRBV12-5 to TRBJ2-1, with D possibly matching TRBD2 (6 bases). Trimming left V 5 bases short and J 2 bases short, with 22 bases between. In germline, CDR1 is LGHNT, CDR2 FRNRAP. This CDR3 is 18 amino acids long. The CDR3 is CASGAGTSDFYTYNEQFF. The DNA of the CDR3 is TGTGCTAGTGGTGCCGGGACTTCAGACTTCTACACCTACAATGAGCAGTTCTTC.

The genes are TRBV6-5 and TRBJ2-1, with a weak D call TRBD2 (6 bases). The CDR3 covers 16 residues. Per germline, CDR1 MNHEY and CDR2 SVGAGI. V was cut by 2 bases and J by 7 bases, with 18 bases left in between. The CDR3 sequence is CASSYGGDGGINEQFF. As DNA, the CDR3 is TGTGCCAGCAGTTACGGTGGGGACGGGGGAATTAATGAGCAGTTCTTC.

This clone was picked up a small number of times. The genes are TRBV7-8 and TRBJ1-6, with 7 bases that match TRBD1. With V trimmed by 4 bases and J by 9 bases, 9 bases remained unmatched. Germline values: CDR1 SGHVS, CDR2 FQNEAQ. This CDR3 has 15 amino acids. Written as DNA, the CDR3 is TGTGCCAGCAGCTCCGTGACAGGGATGGGTTCACCCCTCCACTTT. Translating it yields CASSSVTGMGSPLHF.

In its sample, this clone ranks as medium-sized. The chain couples TRBV30 to TRBJ1-3, with D uncertain. The CDR3 length is 10 residues. Germline V lookup: CDR1 GTSNPN, CDR2 SVGIG (reference sequence). With 3 bases removed from V and 8 bases from J, the gap between germline ends came to 5 bases. The CDR3, as DNA: TGTGCCTGGAGGGCGGACACCATATATTTT. Translating it yields CAWRADTIYF.